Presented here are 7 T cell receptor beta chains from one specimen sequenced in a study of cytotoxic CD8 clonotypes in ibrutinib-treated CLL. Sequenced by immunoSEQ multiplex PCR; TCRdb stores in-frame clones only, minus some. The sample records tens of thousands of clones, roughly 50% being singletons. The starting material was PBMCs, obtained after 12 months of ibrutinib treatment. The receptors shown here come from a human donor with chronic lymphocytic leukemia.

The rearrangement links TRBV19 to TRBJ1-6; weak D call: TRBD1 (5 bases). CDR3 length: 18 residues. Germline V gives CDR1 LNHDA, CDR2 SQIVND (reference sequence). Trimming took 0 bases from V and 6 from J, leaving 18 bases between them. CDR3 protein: CASSIDLGVINLNSPLHF. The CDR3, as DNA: TGTGCCAGTAGTATAGATCTAGGGGTGATAAACCTTAATTCACCCCTCCACTTT.

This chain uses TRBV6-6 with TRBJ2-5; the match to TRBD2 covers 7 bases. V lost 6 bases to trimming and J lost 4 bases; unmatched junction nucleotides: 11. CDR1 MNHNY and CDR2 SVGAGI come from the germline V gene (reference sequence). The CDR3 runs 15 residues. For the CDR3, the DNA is TGTGCCAGCAGGGCGGGCCCAGCGGGACTAGAGACCCAGTACTTC. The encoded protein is CASRAGPAGLETQYF.

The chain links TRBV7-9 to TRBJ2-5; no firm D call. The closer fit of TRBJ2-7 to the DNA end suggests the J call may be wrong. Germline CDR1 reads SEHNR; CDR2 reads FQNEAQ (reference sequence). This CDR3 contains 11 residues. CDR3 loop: CASSFSYEQYF. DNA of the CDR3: TGTGCCAGCAGCTTTTCGTACGAGCAGTACTTC.

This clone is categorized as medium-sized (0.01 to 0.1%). The CDR3 nucleotides read TGTGCCAGCAGCCTTCATGGGCTAGCGGGAGAGGCCGGGGAGCTGTTTTTT. Translating it yields CASSLHGLAGEAGELFF. The chain carries TRBV4-2 and TRBJ2-2; 10 bases map to TRBD2. There are 17 residues in the CDR3. The germline gives CDR1 LGHNA, CDR2 YNFKEQ. V gave up 4 bases and J gave up 6 bases; unmatched junction bases: 11.

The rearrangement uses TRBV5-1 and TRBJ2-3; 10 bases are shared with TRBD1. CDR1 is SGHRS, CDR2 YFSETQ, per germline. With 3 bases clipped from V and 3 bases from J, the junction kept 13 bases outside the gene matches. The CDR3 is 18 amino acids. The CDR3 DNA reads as TGCGCCAGCAGCTCGGCGGAATTCGGGACAGGGGCGACAGATACGCAGTATTTT. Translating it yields CASSSAEFGTGATDTQYF.

CDR3 region: CAFVGAREQFF. CDR3 DNA: TGTGCCTTCGTGGGGGCTCGTGAGCAGTTCTTC. The V call is TRBV30, the J call TRBJ2-1; maybe TRBD1 (6 bases). Germline-derived CDR1 and CDR2 are GTSNPN and SVGIG (reference sequence). The V and J ends lost 7 bases and 9 bases respectively, with 13 bases between them. The length of the CDR3 is 11 residues.

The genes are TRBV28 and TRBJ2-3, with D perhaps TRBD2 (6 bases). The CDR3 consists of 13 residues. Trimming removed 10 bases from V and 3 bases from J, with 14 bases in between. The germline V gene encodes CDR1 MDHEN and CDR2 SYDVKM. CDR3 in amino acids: CATDSGVTDTQYF. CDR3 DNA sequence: TGTGCCACCGATAGCGGAGTTACAGATACGCAGTATTTT.